This TCR beta chain was sequenced for a study of cytomegalovirus exposure and HLA in healthy donors. Study context: Sequencing of some 190 million T cells in an earlier analysis found 100 million or so unique TCR beta sequences. Study-wide findings and caveats: The authors later linked a missense DCLRE1C variant to TCR beta V- and J-gene trimming. Most TCR beta V segments were productive about 90% or about 30% of the time in an earlier analysis.

A note on this clone: Its target is unknown.

The PCR ran on 60 Vbeta and 13 Jbeta primers. The method was immunoSEQ multiplex PCR; TCRdb's version includes in-frame clones alone and lacks a portion of them. Of more than 130,000 clones listed, about 78% are singletons. Samples came from healthy bone marrow donors. From germline, CDR1 is SQVTM and CDR2 ANQGSEA. This CDR3 is 13 amino acids long. With 8 bases removed from V and 4 bases from J, the gap between germline ends came to 17 bases. The clonotype was recovered from a man aged 40-50 years in good health and CMV-seropositive. Sequencing was done on a sample of PBMCs. The rearrangement joins TRBV29-1 to TRBJ2-5; D unresolved. The CDR3 protein is CSSEAAATETQYF. In DNA, the CDR3 is TGCAGCTCTGAGGCGGCAGCTACAGAGACCCAGTACTTC.